What follows is one T cell receptor beta chain and its context. PCR involved 60 Vbeta and 13 Jbeta primers. TCRdb keeps only in-frame clones here, not all; method: immunoSEQ multiplex PCR. The sample holds some 90,000 clones; around 84% are singletons and the top ten take around 10%. This specimen comes from a study of cytomegalovirus exposure and HLA in healthy donors. The source material was PBMCs. The sequence derives from a human donor in good health.

CDR3 amino acids: CATSRDRVQTQYF. CDR3 bases: TGTGCCACCAGCAGAGACCGGGTCCAGACCCAGTACTTC. The chain employs TRBV15 and TRBJ2-5, with D unresolved. The germline CDR1 and CDR2 sequences are LNHNV and YYDKDF (reference sequence). The CDR3 sequence is 13 residues long. V was trimmed by 0 bases and J by 6 bases, leaving 8 bases between them.